Listed below are T cell receptor beta chains from one sample, sequenced in a study of blood T cell repertoires in COVID-19. Produced via immunoSEQ multiplex PCR; TCRdb's table is partial and in-frame only. Of 19,000 or so clones in the sample, 82% were seen once. The source material was peripheral blood. The receptors were sampled from a human donor in a cohort sampled during active COVID-19. Each CDR3 is given with its conserved first and last residue. D genes are given only for firm matches. Size is stated for part of the rows, as once, few or many counts, or as a class when the clone is expanded.

v_gene,j_gene,abundance,len,d_gene,CDR3nt,CDR3aa
TRBV5-6,TRBJ1-5,NA,16,NA,TGTGCCAGCAGCTTGGGGGCCGGACAGACCAATCAGCCCCAGCATTTT,CASSLGAGQTNQPQHF
TRBV6-2/TRBV6-3,TRBJ2-1,NA,14,TRBD2,TGTGCCAGCAGTCTAGCGGGAGGTAACAATGAGCAGTTCTTC,CASSLAGGNNEQFF
TRBV29-1,TRBJ2-7,few,13,NA,TGCAGCGTTTTGTCTATGTCAAGCTACGAGCAGTACTTC,CSVLSMSSYEQYF
TRBV3-1/TRBV3-2,TRBJ2-7,NA,16,NA,TGTGCCAGCAGCCAAGATCGGGGTTGGAAGATTTACGAGCAGTACTTC,CASSQDRGWKIYEQYF
TRBV5-4,TRBJ2-1,NA,17,TRBD2,TGTGCCAGCAGCGGGCGAGGGGTTCGCGGGAGGGGCAATGAGCAGTTCTTC,CASSGRGVRGRGNEQFF
TRBV7-6,TRBJ2-5,NA,17,TRBD2,TGTGCCAGCAGCTTAGCCCCCCTAGCGGGAGGGGGGGAGACCCAGTACTTC,CASSLAPLAGGGETQYF
TRBV6-1,TRBJ2-2,NA,15,TRBD2,TGTGCCAGCAGTGAAAGCGGGAGGGCCACCGGGGAGCTGTTTTTT,CASSESGRATGELFF
TRBV6-4,TRBJ2-3,few,16,TRBD2,TGTGCCAGCAGTGACTCGACTAGCGGGAGCACAGATACGCAGTATTTT,CASSDSTSGSTDTQYF
TRBV5-1,TRBJ2-1,NA,16,TRBD1,TGCGCCAGCAGCTGGGGACAGACTTTATCCTACAATGAGCAGTTCTTC,CASSWGQTLSYNEQFF
TRBV6-4,TRBJ2-3,few,14,TRBD2,TGTGCCAGCAGTGCTAGCGGGAGCGCAGATACGCAGTATTTT,CASSASGSADTQYF
TRBV6-5,TRBJ2-1,NA,14,TRBD2,TGTGCCACCTCAGCGGGGGAGGAGTACAATGAGCAGTTCTTC,CATSAGEEYNEQFF
TRBV6-5,TRBJ1-1,once,14,NA,TGTGCCAGCAGCCTACGGGGGGGAGTGACTGAAGCTTTCTTT,CASSLRGGVTEAFF
TRBV25-1,TRBJ1-2,few,12,TRBD1,TGTGCCAGCAGAACAGGGGGTTATGGCTACACCTTC,CASRTGGYGYTF
TRBV4-3,TRBJ2-1,NA,17,TRBD2,TGCGCCAGCAGCCAAGAAGGGGGGCTAGCGGGAGTAAATGAGCAGTTCTTC,CASSQEGGLAGVNEQFF
TRBV28,TRBJ1-1,once,16,NA,TGTGCCAGCAGTTCCCCTCAGGGGAGGGTAATCGCTGAAGCTTTCTTT,CASSSPQGRVIAEAFF
TRBV19,TRBJ1-5,NA,19,NA,TGTGCCAGTAGTATAGTTTCAGGTGGCAGGGGTCCTGGCAATCAGCCCCAGCATTTT,CASSIVSGGRGPGNQPQHF
TRBV10-3,TRBJ1-2,NA,16,NA,TGTGCCATCAGTGAAACCGGGACGGAGGGTAACTATGGCTACACCTTC,CAISETGTEGNYGYTF
TRBV7-2,TRBJ1-6,few,12,NA,TGTGCCAGCAGCAAATTCAGGGAACCCCTCCACTTT,CASSKFREPLHF
TRBV18,TRBJ2-3,once,15,NA,TGTGCCAGCTCACCCACCGAAATTATAGCTGGCACGCAGTATTTT,CASSPTEIIAGTQYF
TRBV25-1,TRBJ2-3,NA,15,NA,TGTGCCAGCAGTTGGAGGCGGTCGAGCACAGATACGCAGTATTTT,CASSWRRSSTDTQYF
TRBV9,TRBJ1-4,NA,16,NA,TGTGCCAGCAGCCCCCAGAGGGGGGGAACTAATGAAAAACTGTTTTTT,CASSPQRGGTNEKLFF
TRBV13,TRBJ2-5,NA,15,NA,TGTGCCAGCAGCCAAGGGCGGAGGGAGCAAGAGACCCAGTACTTC,CASSQGRREQETQYF
TRBV6-5,TRBJ2-7,NA,15,NA,TGTGCCAGCAGTTATTTTATGGGCTACACCTACGAGCAGTACTTC,CASSYFMGYTYEQYF
TRBV7-2,TRBJ2-7,NA,14,NA,TGTGCCAGCAGCTCCATCAGCGTCTCCTACGAGCAGTACTTC,CASSSISVSYEQYF
TRBV6-2/TRBV6-3,TRBJ2-1,NA,15,TRBD2,TGTGCCAGCAGCCAGAGACTAGCGGGAGCGGATGAGCAGTTCTTC,CASSQRLAGADEQFF
TRBV4-3,TRBJ1-5,NA,15,NA,TGCGCCAGCAGCCAAGATCAGGGCGGATATCAGCCCCAGCATTTT,CASSQDQGGYQPQHF
TRBV7-9,TRBJ1-1,NA,13,NA,TGTGCCAGCAGCTTAAGGAGGAACACTGAAGCTTTCTTT,CASSLRRNTEAFF
TRBV30,TRBJ1-2,once,18,NA,TGTGCCTGGAAACACCGGGACGGCATCAGAGGTGGGACATATGGCTACACCTTC,CAWKHRDGIRGGTYGYTF
TRBV19,TRBJ2-7,few,14,NA,TGTGCCAGTACCCCGGCAGGGGCCCCTTACGAGCAGTACTTC,CASTPAGAPYEQYF
TRBV6-1,TRBJ2-3,once,15,TRBD2,TGTGCCAGCAGTGAACTAGCGGGCGCCACAGATACGCAGTATTTT,CASSELAGATDTQYF
TRBV28,TRBJ2-5,NA,14,NA,TGTGCCAGCAGCCACCGACAGGCGCGGGAGACCCAGTACTTC,CASSHRQARETQYF
TRBV6-1,TRBJ2-5,medium-sized,15,NA,TGTGCCAGCAGTGAAGAAATGGCGGCCCAAGCGACCCAGTACTTC,CASSEEMAAQATQYF
TRBV6-4,TRBJ2-1,NA,16,TRBD2,TGTGCCAGCAGTGACTCGACTAGCGGGGACTACAATGAGCAGTTCTTC,CASSDSTSGDYNEQFF
TRBV6-4,TRBJ2-1,NA,14,TRBD1,TGTGCCAGCAGCCTCCATTTTGGGACAGATGAGCAGTTCTTC,CASSLHFGTDEQFF
TRBV28,TRBJ1-3,NA,14,NA,TGTGCCAGCAGTTCCCCGGGGGAAGGAAACACCATATATTTT,CASSSPGEGNTIYF
TRBV24-1,TRBJ2-2,NA,15,NA,TGTGCCACCAGTGATCAGGGGAAAGAATCCGGGGAGCTGTTTTTT,CATSDQGKESGELFF
TRBV7-9,TRBJ2-4,few,17,TRBD1,TGTGCCAGCAGCCAAGGGGACAGGTTCCTTTCCAAAAACATTCAGTACTTC,CASSQGDRFLSKNIQYF
TRBV7-9,TRBJ2-7,NA,14,TRBD1,TGTGCCAGCATCATGGACAGGGGAAGAAATGAGCAGTACTTC,CASIMDRGRNEQYF
TRBV2,TRBJ2-3,NA,12,NA,TGTGCCAGCACCGGGGAGACAGATACGCAGTATTTT,CASTGETDTQYF
TRBV19,TRBJ1-5,NA,14,NA,TGTGCCAGTAGGGAGGATAATAGCAATCAGCCCCAGCATTTT,CASREDNSNQPQHF
TRBV28,TRBJ2-7,NA,17,NA,TGTGCCAGCAGTTTGTCATTCGGGGGATCTGAAACTTACGAGCAGTACTTC,CASSLSFGGSETYEQYF
TRBV7-2,TRBJ1-2,NA,14,NA,TGTGCCAGCAGCTCGAAAACAGGGAACTATGGCTACACCTTC,CASSSKTGNYGYTF
TRBV11-2,TRBJ2-5,NA,15,NA,TGTGCCAGCAGCTTAGTCAGGGGTGTACAAGAGACCCAGTACTTC,CASSLVRGVQETQYF
TRBV7-6,TRBJ2-1,NA,14,TRBD2,TGTGCCAGCAGCTTTACTAGCGGGCCCAATGAGCAGTTCTTC,CASSFTSGPNEQFF
TRBV4-3,TRBJ2-1,medium-sized,15,NA,TGCGCCAGCAGCCAAGAAAAAATGGTAGGTCAGGCGCAGTTCTTC,CASSQEKMVGQAQFF
TRBV11-2,TRBJ2-7,once,14,NA,TGTGCCAGCAGCCCCGACAGACTCTCCTACGAGCAGTACTTC,CASSPDRLSYEQYF
TRBV13,TRBJ2-7,NA,15,NA,TGTGCCAGCAGCTTTGGGAGGCAGGGTTCCTACGAGCAGTACTTC,CASSFGRQGSYEQYF
TRBV6-5,TRBJ2-4,NA,13,TRBD1,TGTGCCAGCAGGGACAGGGGAGTAGACATTCAGTACTTC,CASRDRGVDIQYF